This TCR beta chain was identified in a study of PD-L1 blockade in urothelial cancer. Study-wide background: About nine tenths of the roughly 30 patients comprised males who had bladder-origin urothelial cancer. Blood underwent analysis 3 weeks (second dose) and 6 weeks after treatment began.

TCRdb's copy holds only in-frame clones and misses some; the assay was immunoSEQ multiplex PCR. The profile shows about 72,000 clones, 70% to 90% of them singletons. With 2 bases removed from V and 3 bases from J, the gap between germline ends came to 16 bases. The CDR3 consists of 16 residues. The V gene's germline CDR1 is SGHNT and CDR2 YYREEE (reference sequence). A word on this clone: Its antigen is still unknown.

The study's findings and limits: Lower pretreatment blood TCR clonality, under the median, predicted better survival, researchers reported.

Time point given: pretreatment peripheral blood. The V and J genes are TRBV5-4 and TRBJ2-3; a possible D gene is TRBD1 (5 bases). The TCR originated in a man aged 55-75 years with urothelial cancer. The sample in question was PBMCs, obtained around atezolizumab (anti-PD-L1) treatment. CDR3 region: CASSLRQNELTDTQYF. The CDR3, as DNA: TGTGCCAGCAGCTTACGACAGAATGAGTTAACAGATACGCAGTATTTT.